This TCR beta chain was sequenced in a study of molecular identifiers for immune sequencing clone quantification. V dropped 4 bases and J dropped 6 bases, with 17 bases sitting between them. Germline V gene lookup returns CDR1 SGHKS and CDR2 YYEKEE (reference sequence). CDR3 size: 15 residues. The table lists this clonotype with many counts. A single record per CDR3 protein comes from TCRdb applying MiXCR to the PCR reads. The sample yields over 600,000 distinct CDR3 sequences, less than 20% seen once. This receptor was identified in a human donor in good health. Some libraries in this study had Jurkat cell RNA spiked in. The sequenced material came from naive CD8+ T cells from blood, with Jurkat cell RNA spiked in. The subset is: FACS-sorted CD8+CD4-CCR7+CD45RA+ naive T cells. The gene calls are TRBV5-5 and TRBJ1-5; tentative D call: TRBD1 (5 bases). CDR3 loop: CASSPRLGEAQPQHF. As DNA, the CDR3 is TGTGCCAGCAGCCCTCGCCTGGGGGAGGCTCAGCCCCAGCATTTT.